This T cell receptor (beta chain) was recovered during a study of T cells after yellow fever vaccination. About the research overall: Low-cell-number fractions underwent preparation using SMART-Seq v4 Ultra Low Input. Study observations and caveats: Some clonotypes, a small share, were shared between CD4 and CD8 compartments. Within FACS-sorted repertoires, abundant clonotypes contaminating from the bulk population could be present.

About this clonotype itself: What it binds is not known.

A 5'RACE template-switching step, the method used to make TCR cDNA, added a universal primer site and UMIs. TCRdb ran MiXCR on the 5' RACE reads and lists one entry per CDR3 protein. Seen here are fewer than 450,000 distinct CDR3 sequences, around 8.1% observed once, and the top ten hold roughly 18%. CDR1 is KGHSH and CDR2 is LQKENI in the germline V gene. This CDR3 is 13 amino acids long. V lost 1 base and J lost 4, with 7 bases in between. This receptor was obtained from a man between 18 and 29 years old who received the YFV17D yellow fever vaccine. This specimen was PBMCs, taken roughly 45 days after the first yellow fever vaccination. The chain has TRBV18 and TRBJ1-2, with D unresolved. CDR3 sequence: CASSPLPTYGYTF. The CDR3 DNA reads TGTGCCAGCTCACCACTCCCGACCTATGGCTACACCTTC.